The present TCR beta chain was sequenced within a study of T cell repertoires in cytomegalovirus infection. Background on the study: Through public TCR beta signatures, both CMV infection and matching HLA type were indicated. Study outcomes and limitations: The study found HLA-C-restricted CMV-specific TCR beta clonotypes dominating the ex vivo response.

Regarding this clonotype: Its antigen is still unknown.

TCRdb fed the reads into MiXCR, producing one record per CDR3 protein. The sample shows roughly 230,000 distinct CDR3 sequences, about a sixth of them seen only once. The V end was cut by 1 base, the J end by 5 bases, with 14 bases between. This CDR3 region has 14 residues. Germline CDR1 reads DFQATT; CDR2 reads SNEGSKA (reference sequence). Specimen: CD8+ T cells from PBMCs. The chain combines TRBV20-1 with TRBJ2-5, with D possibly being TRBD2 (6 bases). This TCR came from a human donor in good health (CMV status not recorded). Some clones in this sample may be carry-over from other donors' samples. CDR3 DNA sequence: TGCAGTGCTAGAGCGGGGGTTCGACGGGAGACCCAGTACTTC. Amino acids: CSARAGVRRETQYF.